The 30 T cell receptor beta chains below all came from one sample that was sequenced in a study of blood T cells in healthy people across ages. Combining a sample-barcoded 5' primer with a J-beta primer mix, a second PCR ran for roughly 6 to 12 cycles. TCRdb re-analysed the 5' RACE reads in MiXCR, keeping a single row per CDR3 protein. In the table there are 650,000 to 800,000 distinct CDR3 sequences, 45% to 60% of which are singletons. Sequencing input: blood. The receptors originated from a woman of 80 years or more in good health.

This clonotype was observed many times. The chain couples TRBV25-1 to TRBJ2-7, with D perhaps TRBD1 (6 bases). CDR3 length equals 14 residues. Germline values: CDR1 MGHDK, CDR2 SYGVNS. V was clipped by 1 base and J by 3 bases, with 10 bases between them. CDR3 amino acids: CASSESGHLYEQYF. The CDR3 DNA sequence: TGTGCCAGCAGTGAATCGGGACACCTCTACGAGCAGTACTTC.

Details on this clonotype: Just one base apart from a much larger clone, this may be a read error. The chain recombines TRBV25-1 with TRBJ2-5, with D possibly being TRBD1 (5 bases). In germline, CDR1 is MGHDK, CDR2 SYGVNS. Trimming removed 10 bases from V and 11 bases from J, with 23 bases in between. This CDR3 is built from 13 residues. The CDR3 reads CATQDGARPEQYF. The CDR3 DNA follows: TGTGCCACACAGGACGGAGCACGACCTGAGCAGTACTTC.

The table lists this clonotype with a few counts. V usage is TRBV2 and J usage is TRBJ2-2; D is unresolved. Germline CDR1 and CDR2: SNHLY and FYNNEI. This CDR3 has 14 amino acids. V gave up 3 bases and J gave up 0 bases, with 5 bases separating them. The CDR3 DNA is TGTGCCAGCAGTGACTATTCGAACACCGGGGAGCTGTTTTTT. Residues: CASSDYSNTGELFF.

This clonotype came up many times. The chain employs TRBV28 and TRBJ2-5; D is tentatively TRBD1 or TRBD2 (6 bases each). V was cut by 5 bases and J by 4 bases, with 17 bases left in between. The CDR3 has 15 residues. CDR1 is MDHEN, CDR2 SYDVKM, per germline. CDR3 bases: TGTGCCAGCAGTGCTCCACTTGGGGGGCTAGAGACCCAGTACTTC. Translated: CASSAPLGGLETQYF.

In this sample, this clonotype turned up a few times. A read error may explain this, as a much larger clone is one base away. The rearrangement uses TRBV5-1 and TRBJ2-1, with D possibly matching TRBD1 (5 bases). Germline V gives CDR1 SGHRS, CDR2 YFSETQ. This CDR3 is 15 amino acids long. CDR3 region: CASSLGRQSYDEQFF. The CDR3 DNA reads as TGCGCCAGCAGCTTGGGGCGACAGTCCTACGATGAGCAGTTCTTC.

This clonotype showed up just a few times. The rearrangement links TRBV10-3 to TRBJ1-2, with D perhaps matching TRBD1 (6 bases). This CDR3 contains 16 residues. Between the trimmed V and J ends, which lost 0 bases and 4 bases, there was a span of 15 bases. Germline loops: CDR1 ENHRY, CDR2 SYGVKD. CDR3 amino acids: CAISESRGRGGYGYTF. The CDR3 nucleotides are TGTGCCATCAGTGAGTCGCGGGGCAGGGGAGGCTATGGCTACACCTTC.

Concerning this clonotype itself: Compared with germline, one end of the junction differs, possibly owing to a read error. This rearrangement joins TRBV7-9 to TRBJ2-5, with TRBD2 matching over 12 bases. The DNA end favors TRBJ2-7, so the J call may be wrong. The germline V gene encodes CDR1 SEHNR and CDR2 FQNEAQ (reference sequence). CDR3 length: 17 residues. CDR3 residues: CANSLAQTSGRGDEQYF. CDR3 DNA sequence: TGTGCCAACAGCTTAGCCCAGACTAGCGGGAGAGGGGACGAGCAGTACTTC.

This chain links TRBV7-9 with TRBJ2-1, with D maybe TRBD2 (5 bases). Trimming took off 7 bases at V and 6 bases at J, with 13 bases between the two ends. Looked up from germline, CDR1 is SEHNR and CDR2 is FQNEAQ (reference sequence). CDR3 length: 13 residues. The CDR3 nucleotides read TGTGCCAGCACCTGGGAGATCGGCAATGAGCAGTTCTTC. Translation: CASTWEIGNEQFF. The full variable domain, its missing parts supplied by reference TRBV7-9 and TRBJ2-1, is DTGVSQNPRHKITKRGQNVTFRCDPISEHNRLYWYRQTLGQGPEFLTYFQNEAQLEKSRLLSDRFSAERPKGSFSTLEIQRTEQGDSAMYLCASTWEIGNEQFFGPGTRLTVL.

Comments on this clonotype: Being one base from a much bigger clone, this may be a read error. The genes are TRBV12-3 or TRBV12-4 and TRBJ2-1; D gene uncertain. Trimming removed 5 bases at V and 2 bases at J, with 16 bases between. The CDR3 sequence is 16 residues long. CDR3 protein: CASSPLMRSPYNEQFF. CDR3 nucleotide sequence: TGTGCCAGCAGTCCCCTCATGAGGAGCCCCTACAATGAGCAGTTCTTC.

The V call is TRBV7-6, the J call TRBJ2-1; 11 bases agree with TRBD1. Germline CDR1 and CDR2: SGHVS and FNYEAQ. The CDR3 consists of 18 residues. V trimming: 2 bases; J trimming: 0 bases; junction bases outside the gene matches: 6. CDR3 bases: TGTGCCAGCAGCTTACCTCGGGACAGGGGGATCTCCTACAATGAGCAGTTCTTC. Protein product: CASSLPRDRGISYNEQFF.

As DNA, the CDR3 is TGTGCCATCAGTGAGAATCCCATCGGGTTTTCTGGAAACACCATATATTTT. It encodes CAISENPIGFSGNTIYF. This rearrangement joins TRBV10-3 to TRBJ1-3; D gene unclear. Looked up from germline, CDR1 is ENHRY and CDR2 is SYGVKD. The CDR3 consists of 17 residues. Trimming left V 2 bases short and J 1 base short, with 15 bases between.

V gene TRBV12-5 combines with J gene TRBJ1-2; D uncertain. The CDR3 is 12 residues long. Germline V gene data show CDR1 as LGHNT and CDR2 as FRNRAP. Trimming pared 3 bases from V and 8 bases from J, leaving 10 bases between. The CDR3 is CASGLGPKGYTF. CDR3 nucleotides: TGTGCTAGTGGTTTAGGCCCCAAAGGCTACACCTTC. Complete variable domain (other parts from reference TRBV12-5 and TRBJ1-2): DARVTQTPRHKVTEMGQEVTMRCQPILGHNTVFWYRQTMMQGLELLAYFRNRAPLDDSGMPKDRFSAEMPDATLATLKIQPSEPRDSAVYFCASGLGPKGYTFGSGTRLTVV.

This rearrangement joins TRBV29-1 to TRBJ2-7; tentatively, D is TRBD1 or TRBD2 (6 bases each). Germline V gene sequence: CDR1 SQVTM, CDR2 ANQGSEA. This CDR3 comprises 13 residues. V was cut by 2 bases and J by 1 base, with 9 bases left in between. CDR3 amino acids: CSVETGASYEQYF. The CDR3 DNA follows: TGCAGCGTTGAAACGGGGGCTTCCTACGAGCAGTACTTC.

As concerns this clonotype: It may be a read error: a sequence one base away is much more abundant. The chain couples TRBV4-2 to TRBJ2-3; D call uncertain. The CDR3 consists of 13 residues. Germline assignment: CDR1 LGHNA and CDR2 YNFKEQ. V lost 8 bases and J lost 3, with 12 bases in between. The CDR3 nucleotides read TGTGCCAGCGGTACTGGGATGACAGATACGCAGTATTTT. Translated, it gives CASGTGMTDTQYF.

In the case of this clonotype: A read error may produce the germline difference seen at one junction end. This chain uses TRBV4-1 with TRBJ2-6, with TRBD1 matching 9 bases. CDR1 MGHRA and CDR2 YSYEKL come from the germline V gene. CDR3 size: 18 residues. The DNA of the CDR3 is TGCGCCAACAGCCAAGGAGGGACAGGGACAACTGGGGCCAACGTCCTGACTTTC. It codes for CANSQGGTGTTGANVLTF.

This clonotype was seen only a few times. V is TRBV7-2 and J is TRBJ2-7; 8 bases are a match to TRBD2. This CDR3 has 16 residues. The V gene's germline CDR1 is SGHTA and CDR2 FQGNSA. After removal of 0 bases from V and 2 bases from J, the junction contained 6 bases not matched to a gene. The DNA of the CDR3 is TGTGCCAGCAGCTTAGCTAGCGGGACCCGTACCTACGAGCAGTACTTC. Translating it yields CASSLASGTRTYEQYF. Filled out from reference TRBV7-2 and TRBJ2-7, the complete variable domain reads GAGVSQSPSNKVTEKGKDVELRCDPISGHTALYWYRQSLGQGLEFLIYFQGNSAPDKSGLPSDRFSAERTGGSVSTLTIQRTQQEDSAVYLCASSLASGTRTYEQYFGPGTRLTVT.

In its sample, this clonotype was seen many times. This rearrangement joins TRBV20-1 to TRBJ2-3, with D possibly TRBD2 on 5 matching bases. V was pared by 6 bases and J by 0 bases, with 16 bases between. Germline V gives CDR1 DFQATT, CDR2 SNEGSKA (reference sequence). The CDR3 has 15 residues. This CDR3 reads CSASIRETSTDTQYF. The CDR3 nucleotides read TGCAGTGCATCAATACGGGAAACTAGCACAGATACGCAGTATTTT.

This clonotype has ten or more counts. The chain has TRBV12-3 or TRBV12-4 and TRBJ2-7; unclear D gene. The DNA end lines up better with TRBJ2-5; the J call may be wrong. The CDR3 totals 11 residues. CDR3 nucleotide sequence: TGTGCCAGCAGCCTCATCCAGACCCAGTACTTC. This codes for CASSLIQTQYF.

In regard to this clonotype: Since a much larger clone is just one base distant, this may be a read error. The CDR3 protein is CAGVDQGDQYF. Written as DNA, the CDR3 is TGTGCCGGGGTTGACCAAGGGGACCAGTACTTC. The chain has TRBV30 and TRBJ2-5, with D possibly TRBD1 on 5 matching bases. The CDR3 sequence is 11 residues long. V lost 8 bases and J lost 10, with 17 bases in between. The germline V gene has CDR1 GTSNPN and CDR2 SVGIG (reference sequence).

The chain uses TRBV5-1 and TRBJ2-4; TRBD1 matches 10 bases. CDR1 is SGHRS and CDR2 is YFSETQ in the germline V gene. This CDR3 has 17 amino acids. V gave up 4 bases and J gave up 1 base; unmatched junction bases: 8. Here the CDR3 reads CASSGGQGIVAKNIQYF. The CDR3 DNA reads as TGCGCCAGCAGCGGGGGACAGGGGATCGTGGCCAAAAACATTCAGTACTTC. The full variable domain, completed using reference TRBV5-1 and TRBJ2-4, is KAGVTQTPRYLIKTRGQQVTLSCSPISGHRSVSWYQQTPGQGLQFLFEYFSETQRNKGNFPGRFSGRQFSNSRSEMNVSTLELGDSALYLCASSGGQGIVAKNIQYFGAGTRLSVL.

This sequence joins TRBV2 and TRBJ2-3, with TRBD2 identical over 11 bases. The junction had 6 bases not matched to a gene; V was cut back by 1 base and J by 0 bases. CDR3 length equals 18 residues. The germline CDR1 and CDR2 sequences are SNHLY and FYNNEI. The CDR3 DNA reads TGTGCCAGCAGTGAAGGGCTAGCGGGAGGACTGAGCACAGATACGCAGTATTTT. The encoded protein is CASSEGLAGGLSTDTQYF.

J is TRBJ2-7 and V is TRBV27, with D uncertain. With 5 bases removed from V and 2 bases from J, the gap between germline ends came to 10 bases. CDR1 and CDR2 (germline): MNHEY, SMNVEV (reference sequence). The CDR3 length is 13 residues. The CDR3 nucleotides read TGTGCCAGCAGTGTGGTTCGAACCTACGAGCAGTACTTC. Translated, it gives CASSVVRTYEQYF.

This clonotype was seen ten or more times. The chain combines TRBV25-1 with TRBJ2-3; D is undetermined. V lost 11 bases, J lost 2 bases, and 14 bases lay in between. The CDR3 extends over 13 amino acids. CDR1 MGHDK and CDR2 SYGVNS come from the germline V gene. In nucleotides, the CDR3 is TGTGCCGAGCTGGGAACACACACAGATACGCAGTATTTT. Translating gives CAELGTHTDTQYF.

This clonotype has ten or more counts. This rearrangement joins TRBV2 to TRBJ2-1; D may match TRBD1 or TRBD2 (5 bases each). Germline V gene lookup returns CDR1 SNHLY and CDR2 FYNNEI. The CDR3 totals 11 residues. V was trimmed by 6 bases and J by 6 bases, leaving 6 bases between them. The CDR3 spells CASRRGNEQFF. The CDR3, as DNA: TGTGCCAGCAGGAGGGGCAATGAGCAGTTCTTC. Filled out from reference TRBV2 and TRBJ2-1, the complete variable domain reads EPEVTQTPSHQVTQMGQEVILRCVPISNHLYFYWYRQILGQKVEFLVSFYNNEISEKSEIFDDQFSVERPDGSNFTLKIRSTKLEDSAMYFCASRRGNEQFFGPGTRLTVL.

This clonotype has a handful of counts. The V and J genes are TRBV7-9 and TRBJ1-3; D perhaps matches TRBD1 (5 bases). CDR1 and CDR2 (germline): SEHNR, FQNEAQ (reference sequence). The V end lost 5 bases, the J end lost 0 bases, and 17 bases lay between the germline ends. This CDR3 is 17 amino acids long. The CDR3 here is CASSLDSYPFSGNTIYF. CDR3 bases: TGTGCCAGCAGCCTCGACAGTTATCCTTTCTCTGGAAACACCATATATTTT.

This clonotype was found many times. V gene TRBV6-6 combines with J gene TRBJ2-5, with 7 bases identical to TRBD1. The V and J ends lost 6 bases and 0 bases, in that order; junction bases with no gene match: 7. Germline V CDR1 and CDR2: MNHNY, SVGAGI (reference sequence). The CDR3 length is 15 residues. CDR3 DNA: TGTGCCAGCAGAACGCAACAGGGGTACCAAGAGACCCAGTACTTC. Its translation: CASRTQQGYQETQYF.

This clonotype was seen many times. This sequence joins TRBV14 and TRBJ2-7, with D possibly matching TRBD1 (5 bases). V gave up 0 bases and J gave up 2 bases, with 11 bases separating them. CDR1 and CDR2 from the germline V gene are SGHDN and FVKESK. The CDR3 spans 15 residues. As DNA, the CDR3 is TGTGCCAGCAGCCAAGACAGGGTTGGGGCCTACGAGCAGTACTTC. Protein sequence: CASSQDRVGAYEQYF.

The chain combines TRBV29-1 with TRBJ2-7, with 9 bases fitting TRBD1. The J call may be wrong; the DNA end is better matched by TRBJ2-4. The CDR3 is made up of 12 amino acids. Germline V gives CDR1 SQVTM, CDR2 ANQGSEA. This CDR3 reads CSVGTGMNIQYF. CDR3 in DNA: TGCAGCGTGGGGACAGGGATGAACATTCAGTACTTC.

This clonotype was detected only a few times. The V call is TRBV9, the J call TRBJ2-7; 8 nucleotides match TRBD2. The junction had 2 bases not matched to a gene; V was cut back by 0 bases and J by 0 bases. The CDR3 contains 15 residues. CDR1 and CDR2 from the germline V gene are SGDLS and YYNGEE. This chain's CDR3 is CASSVGLASSYEQYF. The DNA for the CDR3 is TGTGCCAGCAGCGTAGGACTAGCGAGCTCCTACGAGCAGTACTTC.

The rearrangement links TRBV18 to TRBJ1-3, with D possibly TRBD1 on 5 matching bases. V was trimmed by 5 bases and J by 0 bases, leaving 17 bases between them. The CDR3 contains 17 residues. Germline V gene lookup returns CDR1 KGHSH and CDR2 LQKENI. In DNA, the CDR3 is TGTGCCAGCTCATCCGCCAGGGTGTTTGGCTCTGGAAACACCATATATTTT. It codes for CASSSARVFGSGNTIYF.